This entry describes one TCR beta chain. This specimen belongs to a study of PD-1 blockade in mismatch repair-deficient tumors. Study context: Enrolled 2013-2016, patients had progressing, pretreated mismatch repair-deficient cancers of about a dozen types.

Generated by immunoSEQ multiplex PCR, the TCRdb table keeps only in-frame clones and is missing some. The profile covers approximately 130,000 clones, with around 83% appearing a single time and about 13% taken by the ten largest. The sample here was peripheral blood, taken 44 weeks after starting pembrolizumab. This TCR was sampled from an adult with mismatch repair-deficient cancer.

DNA for the CDR3: TGTGCCTGGAGTGTAACAGCGAACTATGGCTACACCTTC. Residues: CAWSVTANYGYTF. The J gene is TRBJ1-2, the V gene TRBV30; D not resolved. Germline CDR1 is GTSNPN and CDR2 is SVGIG (reference sequence). This CDR3 has 13 amino acids. Trimming left V 0 bases short and J 2 bases short, with 7 bases between.